Presented here are 9 T cell receptor beta chains from one specimen sequenced in a study of PD-1 blockade in classical Hodgkin lymphoma. The method was immunoSEQ multiplex PCR; TCRdb's version includes in-frame clones alone and lacks a portion of them. The top ten hold 2.8% of the sample, which has fewer than 100,000 clones, roughly 90% seen once. Brentuximab vedotin exposure varied among the patients, all of whom had relapsed after autologous stem cell transplantation. The sample consisted of peripheral blood mononuclear cells (PBMCs), taken at baseline. All receptors derive from a human donor with classical Hodgkin lymphoma.

This chain links TRBV27 with TRBJ2-7, with 7 bases that match TRBD2. With V trimmed by 5 bases and J by 4 bases, 11 bases remained unmatched. CDR1 and CDR2 from the germline V gene are MNHEY and SMNVEV (reference sequence). CDR3 length: 15 amino acids. CDR3 protein: CASSPLAELGYEQYF. CDR3 coding DNA: TGTGCCAGCAGTCCTCTAGCGGAACTTGGTTACGAGCAGTACTTC.

This chain connects TRBV4-1 to TRBJ1-4, with 10 bases identical to TRBD1. CDR1 is MGHRA and CDR2 is YSYEKL in the germline V gene. After removal of 7 bases from V and 8 bases from J, the junction contained 7 bases not matched to a gene. The CDR3 totals 14 residues. The CDR3 sequence: CASKRTGGGEKLFF. CDR3 sequence (DNA): TGCGCCAGCAAACGGACAGGGGGGGGAGAAAAACTGTTTTTT.

The chain uses TRBV7-2 and TRBJ1-5, with D maybe TRBD1 (5 bases). Looked up from germline, CDR1 is SGHTA and CDR2 is FQGNSA. V lost 5 bases to trimming and J lost 5 bases, with 22 bases between them. This CDR3 is 17 amino acids long. The CDR3 bases are TGTGCCAGCAGCGCCCTAAGACGGGGCCAGGGATATCAGCCCCAGCATTTT. Residues: CASSALRRGQGYQPQHF. Combining the CDR3 with reference TRBV7-2 and TRBJ1-5 gives the whole variable domain GAGVSQSPSNKVTEKGKDVELRCDPISGHTALYWYRQSLGQGLEFLIYFQGNSAPDKSGLPSDRFSAERTGGSVSTLTIQRTQQEDSAVYLCASSALRRGQGYQPQHFGDGTRLSIL.

J is TRBJ2-2 and V is TRBV14; 8 nucleotides match TRBD1. The germline gives CDR1 SGHDN, CDR2 FVKESK. Trimming at V came to 4 bases and at J to 4 bases, leaving 8 bases not matched to a gene. The CDR3 is made up of 16 amino acids. CDR3 amino acids: CASSRTGLGSTGELFF. The CDR3 DNA is TGTGCCAGCAGCCGGACAGGGTTGGGGAGCACCGGGGAGCTGTTTTTT. The whole variable domain, filled in from reference TRBV14 and TRBJ2-2, reads EAGVTQFPSHSVIEKGQTVTLRCDPISGHDNLYWYRRVMGKEIKFLLHFVKESKQDESGMPNNRFLAERTGGTYSTLKVQPAELEDSGVYFCASSRTGLGSTGELFFGEGSRLTVL.

This clone was seen a single time. The chain carries TRBV30 and TRBJ1-2; D perhaps matches TRBD1 (6 bases). The germline V gene encodes CDR1 GTSNPN and CDR2 SVGIG (reference sequence). V lost 7 bases and J lost 8, with 20 bases in between. The CDR3 loop spans 13 amino acids. CDR3 sequence: CAYRRGKIGGYTF. The CDR3 nucleotides read TGTGCCTATCGAAGGGGGAAGATTGGAGGCTACACCTTC.

The V gene is TRBV29-1, the J gene TRBJ2-1; maybe TRBD2 (5 bases). Per germline, CDR1 SQVTM and CDR2 ANQGSEA. This CDR3 comprises 15 residues. Trimming took 3 bases from V and 5 from J, leaving 17 bases between them. The CDR3 DNA sequence: TGCAGCGTTGATGGGTCTGCGGGCCTAAACAATGAGCAGTTCTTC. Residues: CSVDGSAGLNNEQFF.

V usage is TRBV15 and J usage is TRBJ2-3; TRBD2 aligns across 10 bases. The ends lost 0 bases at V and 4 bases at J; junction bases unmatched: 16. Per germline, CDR1 LNHNV and CDR2 YYDKDF (reference sequence). This CDR3 is built from 20 residues. The CDR3 loop reads CATSRDQIGLAVLAPDTQYF. The CDR3, as DNA: TGTGCCACCAGCAGAGATCAGATCGGACTAGCGGTCCTAGCACCAGATACGCAGTATTTT.

V and J are TRBV7-2 and TRBJ2-1, with D unclear. The CDR3 sequence is 14 residues long. Germline V gene sequence: CDR1 SGHTA, CDR2 FQGNSA. V was clipped by 8 bases and J by 5 bases, with 16 bases between them. The CDR3 DNA sequence: TGTGCCAGCTCGCCTAGGTTAGGAAACAATGAGCAGTTCTTC. Translation: CASSPRLGNNEQFF.

This chain connects TRBV29-1 to TRBJ2-7; 8 nucleotides line up with TRBD2. Germline-derived CDR1 and CDR2 are SQVTM and ANQGSEA. V shed 6 bases, J shed 7 bases, and the junction held 11 bases outside the gene matches. The CDR3 is 13 residues long. CDR3 in amino acids: CSVAKSGSGEQYF. In DNA, the CDR3 is TGCAGCGTCGCGAAAAGCGGGAGCGGGGAGCAGTACTTC.